These 12 T cell receptor beta chains were all obtained from the same sample, sequenced in a study of blood T cell repertoires in COVID-19. Some clones are missing from TCRdb's copy, which holds only in-frame ones; the method was immunoSEQ multiplex PCR. The sample has 150,000 to 200,000 clones, 88% seen once. The sample consisted of PBMCs or T cells enriched from blood (not recorded which). These receptors all stem from a woman between 50 and 59 years old who had recovered from COVID-19.

CDR3 nucleotide sequence: TGCGCCAGCCGAGACCTCCGACAGGGCCCCGCTTACTATGGCTACACCTTC. The encoded protein is CASRDLRQGPAYYGYTF. V and J are TRBV5-1 and TRBJ1-2; 7 bases agree with TRBD1. The germline gives CDR1 SGHRS, CDR2 YFSETQ. The CDR3 is 17 amino acids. J was trimmed by 3 bases and V by 7 bases; bases with no gene match: 18.

The chain is built from TRBV7-2 and TRBJ1-1, with TRBD1 as a possible D gene (6 bases). The germline V gene encodes CDR1 SGHTA and CDR2 FQGNSA. The germline V and J ends were trimmed by 5 bases and 1 base, with 11 bases remaining between them. The CDR3 is made up of 14 amino acids. Here the CDR3 reads CASSLQTGNTEAFF. The DNA of the CDR3 is TGTGCCAGCAGCCTCCAGACAGGGAACACTGAAGCTTTCTTT.

The V gene is TRBV29-1, the J gene TRBJ2-7, with 13 nucleotides matching TRBD2. CDR1 is SQVTM, CDR2 ANQGSEA, per germline. V was pared by 8 bases and J by 4 bases, with 5 bases of the junction left unmatched. The length of the CDR3 is 13 residues. CDR3 sequence reads: CSIAGLAGYEQYF. CDR3 sequence (DNA): TGCAGCATCGCGGGACTAGCGGGGTACGAGCAGTACTTC.

This clone is a singleton in its sample. The chain uses TRBV19 and TRBJ1-1, with TRBD1 matching over 8 bases. The CDR3 has 15 residues. The germline CDR1 and CDR2 sequences are LNHDA and SQIVND (reference sequence). V trimming: 8 bases; J trimming: 5 bases; junction bases outside the gene matches: 13. The CDR3 bases are TGTGCCAGTGTTAGGAGGACAGGGTCAGGGACTGAAGCTTTCTTT. Translation gives CASVRRTGSGTEAFF.

The chain employs TRBV7-6 and TRBJ1-5, with 9 bases fitting TRBD1. The CDR3 is 13 amino acids. The junction had 3 bases not matched to a gene; V was cut back by 5 bases and J by 7 bases. Germline V gene data show CDR1 as SGHVS and CDR2 as FNYEAQ. The CDR3, as DNA: TGTGCCAGCAGCCTGACAGGGGGACAGCCCCAGCATTTT. It encodes CASSLTGGQPQHF.

This chain uses TRBV18 with TRBJ1-1; 8 bases fit TRBD1. Germline V gives CDR1 KGHSH, CDR2 LQKENI. The CDR3 covers 14 residues. V was clipped by 5 bases and J by 4 bases; unmatched bases: 6. CDR3 amino acids: CASSTSGQGTEAFF. CDR3 nucleotide sequence: TGTGCCAGCTCAACTTCAGGACAGGGCACTGAAGCTTTCTTT.

This chain uses TRBV29-1 with TRBJ1-5; 8 positions agree with TRBD1. CDR3 length: 15 amino acids. Germline values: CDR1 SQVTM, CDR2 ANQGSEA. The V segment lost 5 bases and the J segment 0 bases; nucleotides outside the gene matches: 6. This chain's CDR3 is CSVMTGAYSNQPQHF. The CDR3 nucleotides read TGCAGCGTTATGACAGGGGCATATAGCAATCAGCCCCAGCATTTT. The variable domain in full, with the rest retrieved from reference TRBV29-1 and TRBJ1-5, is SAVISQKPSRDICQRGTSLTIQCQVDSQVTMMFWYRQQPGQSLTLIATANQGSEATYESGFVIDKFPISRPNLTFSTLTVSNMSPEDSSIYLCSVMTGAYSNQPQHFGDGTRLSIL.

In DNA, the CDR3 is TGCGCCAGCAGCCAAGTATGGTCGGGCAATCAGCCCCAGCATTTT. It encodes CASSQVWSGNQPQHF. The rearrangement joins TRBV4-3 to TRBJ1-5; D not resolved. V was shortened by 1 base and J by 2 bases, with 9 bases between the two germline ends. The germline V gene encodes CDR1 LGHNA and CDR2 YSLEER. This CDR3 comprises 15 residues.

This clone was found once. In the same sample, other DNA sequences code for this CDR3. This sequence joins TRBV7-2 and TRBJ2-7; no definite D call. Germline assignment: CDR1 SGHTA and CDR2 FQGNSA. CDR3 length equals 11 residues. V gave up 5 bases and J gave up 2 bases, with 4 bases separating them. The CDR3 loop is CASSLTYEQYF. DNA for the CDR3: TGTGCCAGCAGCCTTACCTACGAGCAGTACTTC.

The DNA for the CDR3 is TGTGCCACCAGTGATTTGAAGGGGGCGACAAGAGAGACCCAGTACTTC. Translated, it gives CATSDLKGATRETQYF. The chain carries TRBV24-1 and TRBJ2-5; TRBD1 agrees at 7 bases. V trimming: 0 bases; J trimming: 4 bases; junction bases outside the gene matches: 7. The length of the CDR3 is 16 residues. Germline CDR1 is KGHDR and CDR2 is SFDVKD.

The chain couples TRBV27 to TRBJ1-4; maybe TRBD1 (5 bases). Trimming cost V 11 bases and J 11 bases, with 15 bases left between them. CDR1 is MNHEY and CDR2 is SMNVEV in the germline V gene (reference sequence). The length of the CDR3 is 11 residues. This chain's CDR3 is CASQAGGKLFF. The DNA of the CDR3 is TGTGCCTCCCAGGCTGGGGGGAAACTGTTTTTT. Variable domain in full (rest from reference TRBV27 and TRBJ1-4): EAQVTQNPRYLITVTGKKLTVTCSQNMNHEYMSWYRQDPGLGLRQIYYSMNVEVTDKGDVPEGYKVSRKEKRNFPLILESPSPNQTSLYFCASQAGGKLFFGSGTQLSVL.

The V and J genes are TRBV14 and TRBJ1-1; TRBD1 might be the D (6 bases). The length of the CDR3 is 16 residues. The V and J ends lost 0 bases and 4 bases respectively, with 15 bases between them. The V gene's germline CDR1 is SGHDN and CDR2 FVKESK. CDR3 protein: CASSQDLYRVGTEAFF. The CDR3 coding sequence is TGTGCCAGCAGCCAAGATTTGTACAGGGTAGGCACTGAAGCTTTCTTT. The full variable domain, its missing parts supplied by reference TRBV14 and TRBJ1-1, is EAGVTQFPSHSVIEKGQTVTLRCDPISGHDNLYWYRRVMGKEIKFLLHFVKESKQDESGMPNNRFLAERTGGTYSTLKVQPAELEDSGVYFCASSQDLYRVGTEAFFGQGTRLTVV.